Listed below are T cell receptor beta chains from one sample, sequenced in a study of human T cells and chemical hapten exposure. TCRdb reprocessed the RACE reads via MiXCR and lists one record per CDR3 protein. The table lists some 36,000 distinct CDR3 sequences, approximately 7.6% of them singletons. The material sequenced was whole blood, taken in connection with sensitization to the hapten diphenylcyclopropenone (DPC). These TCRs come from a woman in her forties or fifties with alopecia areata. Some clones in this sample may be carry-over from other donors' samples. CDR3s include the opening cysteine and the closing phenylalanine or tryptophan. The D gene is left open where the match is weak. A row's size may be missing; if present it is once, few, many or a size class.

J: TRBJ2-3; size: many; D: TRBD1; V: TRBV20-1; DNA: TGCAGTGCTACCTCCGGGACAGGGGATGGTACGCAGTATTTT; CDR3: CSATSGTGDGTQYF
J: TRBJ2-5; size: .; D: TRBD2; V: TRBV3-1; DNA: TGTGCCAGCAGCCTACGCACGGGAGGAGAGACCCAGTACTTC; CDR3: CASSLRTGGETQYF
J: TRBJ2-1; size: .; D: .; V: TRBV2; DNA: TGTGCCAGCGGCTCCGGACTCCCCCATTACAATGAGCAGTTCTTC; CDR3: CASGSGLPHYNEQFF
J: TRBJ2-2; size: many; D: .; V: TRBV19; DNA: TGTGCCAGTAGTTGGCGGACCGGGGAGCTGTTTTTT; CDR3: CASSWRTGELFF
J: TRBJ2-7; size: many; D: TRBD1; V: TRBV30; DNA: TGTGCCTGGAGTAGGGGGACAGGGGATGACGAGCAGTACTTC; CDR3: CAWSRGTGDDEQYF
J: TRBJ1-2; size: many; D: .; V: TRBV3-1; DNA: TGTGCCAGCAGCGAAGGGACCTTCTATGGCTACACCTTC; CDR3: CASSEGTFYGYTF
J: TRBJ1-1; size: many; D: TRBD1; V: TRBV7-8; DNA: TGTGCCAGCAGGGACAGGGTTCTGAACACTGAAGCTTTCTTT; CDR3: CASRDRVLNTEAFF
J: TRBJ2-1; size: many; D: .; V: TRBV11-2; DNA: TGTGCCAGCAGTGGGGAGGCAGGAAATGAGCAGTTCTTC; CDR3: CASSGEAGNEQFF
J: TRBJ2-7; size: many; D: .; V: TRBV11-2; DNA: TGTGCCAGCAGCTTAGACCAGGGACCCTACGAGCAGTACTTC; CDR3: CASSLDQGPYEQYF
J: TRBJ2-2; size: few; D: .; V: TRBV6-5; DNA: TGTGCCAGCAGTTACCTCCCGGGGGCCGGGGAGCTGTTTTTT; CDR3: CASSYLPGAGELFF
J: TRBJ2-2; size: .; D: TRBD1; V: TRBV29-1; DNA: TGCACCGGCGGACAGGGGCTCGCCGGGGAGCTGTTTTTT; CDR3: CTGGQGLAGELFF
J: TRBJ1-5; size: many; D: .; V: TRBV2; DNA: TGTGCCAGCAGTGAAGACGGGCAGCCGAATCAGCCCCAGCATTTT; CDR3: CASSEDGQPNQPQHF
J: TRBJ2-5; size: many; D: .; V: TRBV28; DNA: TGTGCCAGCAGTTTAATCCTAGGAGGGGTAGAAGAGACCCAGTACTTC; CDR3: CASSLILGGVEETQYF
J: TRBJ2-7; size: .; D: TRBD2; V: TRBV19; DNA: TGTGCCAGTAGTTATAGCGGGTCCCACTCTCCCTACGAGCAGTACTTC; CDR3: CASSYSGSHSPYEQYF
J: TRBJ2-1; size: .; D: .; V: TRBV3-1; DNA: TGTGCCAGCAGCCAATGGTTGAATGAGCAGTTCTTC; CDR3: CASSQWLNEQFF
J: TRBJ2-1; size: many; D: .; V: TRBV2; DNA: TGTGCCACTCAGGCGGGTGTAGAGCAGTTCTTC; CDR3: CATQAGVEQFF
J: TRBJ1-5; size: many; D: TRBD1; V: TRBV7-2; DNA: TGTGCCAGCAGTAGTGTAGGGACAGGGAAGCCCCAGCATTTT; CDR3: CASSSVGTGKPQHF
J: TRBJ2-7; size: many; D: TRBD2; V: TRBV7-2; DNA: TGTGCCAGCAGCCCCCAGACTAGCGGGGGGTACGAGCAGTACTTC; CDR3: CASSPQTSGGYEQYF
J: TRBJ1-2; size: .; D: .; V: TRBV19; DNA: TGTGCCAGTAGTTCCGGCTTAGTCTATGGCTACACCTTC; CDR3: CASSSGLVYGYTF
J: TRBJ2-7; size: .; D: .; V: TRBV9; DNA: TGTGCCAGCAGCGGGGGCTTGGAGCAGTACTTC; CDR3: CASSGGLEQYF
J: TRBJ2-2; size: many; D: .; V: TRBV5-1; DNA: TGCGCCAGCAGCTTGGGCCTAGCGTGGAACACCGGGGAGCTGTTTTTT; CDR3: CASSLGLAWNTGELFF
J: TRBJ1-5; size: many; D: .; V: TRBV11-2; DNA: TGTGCCAGCAGCTTAAGGGGAGGGAGGGGGCAGCCCCAGCATTTT; CDR3: CASSLRGGRGQPQHF
J: TRBJ1-1; size: .; D: TRBD1; V: TRBV5-5; DNA: TGTGCCAGCATCGGGACAGGGCGTGACACTGAAGCTTTCTTT; CDR3: CASIGTGRDTEAFF
J: TRBJ2-6; size: many; D: .; V: TRBV5-1; DNA: TGTGCCAGCAGCTTGGGTTCAGGGGCCAACGTCCTGACTTTC; CDR3: CASSLGSGANVLTF
J: TRBJ2-1; size: many; D: TRBD2; V: TRBV6-2/TRBV6-3; DNA: TGTGCCAGCAGTCGACTAGCGGGAGTGTCACAGACCTACAATGAGCAGTTCTTC; CDR3: CASSRLAGVSQTYNEQFF
J: TRBJ2-3; size: .; D: .; V: TRBV5-4; DNA: TGTGCCATCCCTTCGGGCGCAGATACGCAGTATTTT; CDR3: CAIPSGADTQYF
J: TRBJ1-6; size: many; D: .; V: TRBV6-2/TRBV6-3; DNA: TGTGCCAGCAGTTACTCTGCTTCCGGGCGCAATTCACCCCTCCACTTT; CDR3: CASSYSASGRNSPLHF
J: TRBJ1-5; size: many; D: TRBD1; V: TRBV12-3/TRBV12-4; DNA: TGTGCCAGCAGTAATACAGGGGGCGGTCAGCCCCAGCATTTT; CDR3: CASSNTGGGQPQHF
J: TRBJ2-5; size: many; D: TRBD2; V: TRBV11-2; DNA: TGTGCCAGCAGCTTTCTAGCGGGAGCCTTGGGAGAGACCCAGTACTTC; CDR3: CASSFLAGALGETQYF
J: TRBJ2-1; size: .; D: .; V: TRBV29-1; DNA: TGCAGCGTTGCACCGGGACAAAAAAGCTCCTACAATGAGCAGTTCTTC; CDR3: CSVAPGQKSSYNEQFF
J: TRBJ1-6; size: many; D: .; V: TRBV15; DNA: TGTGCCACCAGCGCAGGGCCATTAGGAGATTCACCCCTCCACTTT; CDR3: CATSAGPLGDSPLHF
J: TRBJ2-7; size: .; D: TRBD1; V: TRBV29-1; DNA: TGCAGCGCTAGGGACAGGGGGCGTTTCGAGCAGTACTTC; CDR3: CSARDRGRFEQYF
J: TRBJ2-5; size: many; D: .; V: TRBV20-1; DNA: TGCAGTGCTAGGGAGGTGTCACGGAGCCAGTACTTC; CDR3: CSAREVSRSQYF
J: TRBJ2-5; size: many; D: TRBD2; V: TRBV11-2; DNA: TGTGCCAGCAGCATGACTAGCGGGAGCGAGACCCAGTACTTC; CDR3: CASSMTSGSETQYF
J: TRBJ2-5; size: few; D: .; V: TRBV7-2; DNA: TGTGCCAGCAGCCCCCGTAATAGCGAGACCCAGTACTTC; CDR3: CASSPRNSETQYF
J: TRBJ1-4; size: many; D: TRBD1; V: TRBV20-1; DNA: TGCAGTGCTAGACAGGGGGCAACTAATGAAAAACTGTTTTTT; CDR3: CSARQGATNEKLFF
J: TRBJ1-3; size: .; D: .; V: TRBV14; DNA: TGTGCCAGCAGCCCTTTGACAGGACGCTCTGGAAACACCATATATTTT; CDR3: CASSPLTGRSGNTIYF
J: TRBJ1-3; size: few; D: .; V: TRBV11-2; DNA: TGTGCCAGCAGCTTAGAGCGTTACACCATATATTTT; CDR3: CASSLERYTIYF
J: TRBJ2-7; size: many; D: .; V: TRBV3-1; DNA: TGTGCCAGCAGCACGGCCCTCGAGCAGTACTTC; CDR3: CASSTALEQYF
J: TRBJ1-1; size: many; D: .; V: TRBV11-2; DNA: TGTGCCAGCAGCTTAGATCTTGGCAGCCAGTCTGAAGCTTTCTTT; CDR3: CASSLDLGSQSEAFF
J: TRBJ2-3; size: many; D: .; V: TRBV20-1; DNA: TGCAGTGCAGAGAGGGGAAGCACAGATACGCAGTATTTT; CDR3: CSAERGSTDTQYF
J: TRBJ2-5; size: few; D: TRBD2; V: TRBV14; DNA: TGTGCCAGCAGCGACCTACTAGCGGGAGTAGAGACCCAGTACTTC; CDR3: CASSDLLAGVETQYF
J: TRBJ2-7; size: many; D: TRBD2; V: TRBV5-4; DNA: TGTGCCAGCAGCTTGGCCGGGGGGTCGATCTACGAGCAGTACTTC; CDR3: CASSLAGGSIYEQYF
J: TRBJ2-1; size: .; D: TRBD2; V: TRBV7-2; DNA: TGTGCCAGCAGCACAACTAGCGGGACCCAGTTCTTC; CDR3: CASSTTSGTQFF
J: TRBJ2-2; size: many; D: .; V: TRBV9; DNA: TGTGCCAGCAGCCGGGACTCGACTCGGGAGCTGTTTTTT; CDR3: CASSRDSTRELFF
J: TRBJ1-1; size: .; D: .; V: TRBV5-6; DNA: TGTGCCAGCAGCTTGACGGATTTTGAAGCTTTCTTT; CDR3: CASSLTDFEAFF
J: TRBJ1-1; size: many; D: .; V: TRBV18; DNA: TGTGCCAGCTCACCCCCCTCAAGGTCGTCCACTGAAGCTTTCTTT; CDR3: CASSPPSRSSTEAFF
J: TRBJ2-7; size: many; D: TRBD2; V: TRBV18; DNA: TGTGCCAGCTCACCACCGAGTCTAGCGGGAGTATGGCAGTACTTC; CDR3: CASSPPSLAGVWQYF
J: TRBJ1-5; size: many; D: .; V: TRBV12-3/TRBV12-4; DNA: TGTGCCACCGGGAGGGGTCAGCCCCAGCATTTT; CDR3: CATGRGQPQHF
J: TRBJ2-5; size: many; D: .; V: TRBV28; DNA: TGTGCCAGCATTTCGGACGGGGGAACCCAGTACTTC; CDR3: CASISDGGTQYF
J: TRBJ2-6; size: .; D: .; V: TRBV5-1; DNA: TGCGCCAGCAGCTTGCTGGTCTCTGGGGCCAACGTCCTGACTTTC; CDR3: CASSLLVSGANVLTF
J: TRBJ2-1; size: many; D: TRBD2; V: TRBV5-1; DNA: TGCGCCAGCAGCTTGAGTACTAGCGGGAACTACAATGAGCAGTTCTTC; CDR3: CASSLSTSGNYNEQFF
J: TRBJ1-1; size: .; D: .; V: TRBV28; DNA: TGTGCCAGCAGTACAGGGCCTGAAGCTTTCTTT; CDR3: CASSTGPEAFF
J: TRBJ1-2; size: .; D: .; V: TRBV7-2; DNA: TGTGCCAGCAGCCCACGGGGGTTGGACTATGGCTACACCTTC; CDR3: CASSPRGLDYGYTF
J: TRBJ2-3; size: many; D: TRBD2; V: TRBV4-3; DNA: TGCGCCAGCAGCGCCCGACTAGCGGGAACAGATACGCAGTATTTT; CDR3: CASSARLAGTDTQYF
J: TRBJ1-1; size: many; D: .; V: TRBV12-3/TRBV12-4; DNA: TGTGCCAGCAGTCGGACAGCTGAAGCTTTCTTT; CDR3: CASSRTAEAFF
J: TRBJ2-5; size: .; D: .; V: TRBV11-2; DNA: TGTGCCAGCAGCTTTAAAGGGGAGTACCAAGAGACCCAGTACTTC; CDR3: CASSFKGEYQETQYF